The present T cell receptor beta chain was sequenced within a study of blood T cell repertoires in COVID-19. Study-wide background: COVID-19 samples from acute and convalescent phases originated in the United States, Italy and Spain. In each case, the material was cDNA or gDNA derived from T cells, B-cell-depleted T cells, or PBMCs.

V dropped 0 bases and J dropped 8 bases, with 13 bases sitting between them. Per germline, CDR1 LNHNV and CDR2 YYDKDF (reference sequence). The CDR3 consists of 14 residues. Methods used by the authors: Counts of nucleated cells, estimated from reference gene primer amplification, were obtained. The assay was immunoSEQ multiplex PCR, and TCRdb's table has in-frame clones only and misses some. V and J calls and clone size are copied from that table; D and trimming were computed from the DNA. The data contain 200,000 to 250,000 clones, approximately 86% of them singletons. The chain carries TRBV15 and TRBJ1-2; D uncertain. The clonotype was recovered from a man aged 80 or over with acute or convalescent COVID-19. What was sequenced was peripheral blood. In nucleotides, the CDR3 is TGTGCCACCAGCAGAGATCGTCCCTCTAGGGGCTACACCTTC. It specifies CATSRDRPSRGYTF.